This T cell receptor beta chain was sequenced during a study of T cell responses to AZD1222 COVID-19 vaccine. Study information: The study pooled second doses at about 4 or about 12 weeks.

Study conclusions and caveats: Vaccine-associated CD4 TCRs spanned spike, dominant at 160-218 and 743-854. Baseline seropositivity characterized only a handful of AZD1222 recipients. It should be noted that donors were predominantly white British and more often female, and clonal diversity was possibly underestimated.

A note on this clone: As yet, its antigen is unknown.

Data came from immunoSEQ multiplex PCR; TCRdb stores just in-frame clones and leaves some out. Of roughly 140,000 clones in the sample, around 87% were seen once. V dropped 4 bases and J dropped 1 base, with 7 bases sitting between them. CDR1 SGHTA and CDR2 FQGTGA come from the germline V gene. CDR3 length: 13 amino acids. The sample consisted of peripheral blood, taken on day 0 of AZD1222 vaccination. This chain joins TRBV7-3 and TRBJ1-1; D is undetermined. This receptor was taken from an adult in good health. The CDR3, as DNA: TGTGCCAGCAGCTCCGGCCAGAACACTGAAGCTTTCTTT. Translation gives CASSSGQNTEAFF.